This passage covers 20 T cell receptor beta chains from one sample sequenced in a study of blood T cell repertoires in COVID-19. Sequenced by immunoSEQ multiplex PCR; TCRdb stores in-frame clones only, minus some. Here the sample spans a few hundred thousand clones, about 85% being singletons. The sequenced material came from peripheral blood. These receptors were obtained from a woman aged 45-60 years who had recovered from COVID-19.

This chain links TRBV10-3 with TRBJ2-1; 9 nucleotides match TRBD1. J lost 12 bases, V lost 2 bases, and 8 bases had no gene match. The germline V gene has CDR1 ENHRY and CDR2 SYGVKD. The CDR3 runs 14 residues. CDR3: CAISEPRDRDRQFF. CDR3 DNA: TGTGCCATCAGTGAGCCTCGGGACAGGGATCGGCAGTTCTTC.

The genes are TRBV27 and TRBJ2-5, with TRBD1 matching 8 bases. J lost 1 base, V lost 3 bases, and 13 bases had no gene match. This CDR3 is 18 amino acids long. Germline V gene data show CDR1 as MNHEY and CDR2 as SMNVEV (reference sequence). This CDR3 is CASSFAPPDRAPQETQYF. The CDR3 DNA follows: TGTGCCAGCAGTTTTGCCCCCCCGGACAGGGCGCCCCAAGAGACCCAGTACTTC.

V gene TRBV28 combines with J gene TRBJ2-3; a possible D gene is TRBD2 (5 bases). Germline V gives CDR1 MDHEN, CDR2 SYDVKM. The CDR3 length is 15 residues. V lost 2 bases and J lost 6, with 15 bases in between. This CDR3 is CASSLIRGTGDTQYF. The CDR3 nucleotides are TGTGCCAGCAGTTTAATCCGGGGTACGGGGGATACGCAGTATTTT.

The rearrangement joins TRBV18 to TRBJ2-5; unclear D gene. Trimming removed 5 bases from V and 2 bases from J, with 3 bases in between. Germline assignment: CDR1 KGHSH and CDR2 LQKENI. CDR3 length equals 11 residues. The CDR3 reads CASSTQETQYF. In nucleotides, the CDR3 is TGTGCCAGCTCAACTCAAGAGACCCAGTACTTC.

V usage is TRBV18 and J usage is TRBJ2-7; 7 nucleotides line up with TRBD1. J gave up 0 bases and V 3 bases, and 2 bases lay outside the gene matches. The V gene's germline CDR1 is KGHSH and CDR2 LQKENI. CDR3 length: 14 amino acids. The CDR3 nucleotides read TGTGCCAGCTCACCGGGACAGATCTCCTACGAGCAGTACTTC. Protein sequence: CASSPGQISYEQYF.

The chain carries TRBV24-1 and TRBJ2-7; TRBD1 matches 7 bases. With V trimmed by 5 bases and J by 1 base, 4 bases remained unmatched. CDR1 is KGHDR and CDR2 is SFDVKD in the germline V gene. CDR3 size: 14 residues. CDR3 sequence (DNA): TGTGCCACCAGTGCCCCGGGACAGTCCTACGAGCAGTACTTC. Translating it yields CATSAPGQSYEQYF.

The chain joins TRBV18 to TRBJ1-6; D is unresolved. The V end was cut by 6 bases, the J end by 7 bases, with 10 bases between. This CDR3 is built from 13 residues. Looked up from germline, CDR1 is KGHSH and CDR2 is LQKENI. As DNA, the CDR3 is TGTGCCAGCTCCCCGGTAAAGAATTCACCCCTCCACTTT. This gives the protein CASSPVKNSPLHF.

The chain combines TRBV6-1 with TRBJ1-2, with a tentative D call TRBD1 (5 bases). Germline V lookup: CDR1 MNHNS, CDR2 SASEGT. V was trimmed by 1 base and J by 5 bases, leaving 11 bases between them. The CDR3 is 14 amino acids. CDR3 sequence (DNA): TGTGCCAGCAGTGAAGAACCACAGGTGTATGGCTACACCTTC. Translated, it gives CASSEEPQVYGYTF.

The chain uses TRBV7-2 and TRBJ2-2; 14 bases fit TRBD2. With 7 bases clipped from V and 5 bases from J, the junction kept 6 bases outside the gene matches. The germline gives CDR1 SGHTA, CDR2 FQGNSA. The CDR3 totals 16 residues. The CDR3 DNA reads as TGTGCCAGCAACACCGGACTAGCGGGAGGTACCGGGGAGCTGTTTTTT. This translates into CASNTGLAGGTGELFF. Supplemented by reference TRBV7-2 and TRBJ2-2, the full variable domain reads GAGVSQSPSNKVTEKGKDVELRCDPISGHTALYWYRQSLGQGLEFLIYFQGNSAPDKSGLPSDRFSAERTGGSVSTLTIQRTQQEDSAVYLCASNTGLAGGTGELFFGEGSRLTVL.

J is TRBJ2-1 and V is TRBV7-2; 9 nucleotides match TRBD2. Trimming at V came to 1 base and at J to 10 bases, leaving 8 bases not matched to a gene. Germline-derived CDR1 and CDR2 are SGHTA and FQGNSA. CDR3 size: 15 residues. The CDR3 is CASSLEASGEVEQFF. The CDR3 coding sequence is TGTGCCAGCAGCTTAGAGGCTAGCGGGGAGGTAGAGCAGTTCTTC.

The V and J genes are TRBV9 and TRBJ1-3; 7 bases fit TRBD1. The J segment lost 8 bases and the V segment lost 0 bases, leaving 8 bases of the junction unmatched. Germline V gene data show CDR1 as SGDLS and CDR2 as YYNGEE. This CDR3 comprises 15 residues. This chain's CDR3 is CASSVGRRGFDTIYF. The CDR3 DNA follows: TGTGCCAGCAGCGTAGGGCGCAGGGGGTTTGACACCATATATTTT.

The chain combines TRBV18 with TRBJ2-1; TRBD2 aligns across 13 bases. V gave up 6 bases and J gave up 8 bases; unmatched junction bases: 10. The germline V gene has CDR1 KGHSH and CDR2 LQKENI. The CDR3 length is 16 residues. CDR3 coding DNA: TGTGCCAGCTCCCAAGGACTAGCGGGAGTAGTCCATGAGCAGTTCTTC. It specifies CASSQGLAGVVHEQFF.

This chain connects TRBV5-1 to TRBJ1-4, with D uncertain. V dropped 0 bases and J dropped 0 bases, with 18 bases sitting between them. This CDR3 contains 19 residues. Germline V gene data show CDR1 as SGHRS and CDR2 as YFSETQ. In nucleotides, the CDR3 is TGCGCCAGCAGCTTGGGGGCCCACCGGGATATTGCAACTAATGAAAAACTGTTTTTT. As protein: CASSLGAHRDIATNEKLFF.

The chain recombines TRBV6-2 or TRBV6-3 with TRBJ1-1; D possibly corresponds to TRBD1 (5 bases). Germline CDR1 MNHEY, CDR2 SVGEGT. The V gene lost 4 bases and the J gene lost 4 bases, with 13 bases spanning the gap. CDR3 length: 14 residues. CDR3 loop: CASSWTGGITEAFF. Here the CDR3 DNA reads TGTGCCAGCAGTTGGACCGGGGGTATCACTGAAGCTTTCTTT.

The sample holds one count of this clone. The chain carries TRBV28 and TRBJ2-7; D is uncertain. Trimming pared 5 bases from V and 11 bases from J, leaving 19 bases between. Germline V lookup: CDR1 MDHEN, CDR2 SYDVKM. The CDR3 length is 13 residues. DNA for the CDR3: TGTGCCAGCAGTCCTAGTCCGCTGGCGAATGAGTACTTC. It codes for CASSPSPLANEYF. Using reference TRBV28 and TRBJ2-7 for the parts outside the CDR3, the full variable domain is DVKVTQSSRYLVKRTGEKVFLECVQDMDHENMFWYRQDPGLGLRLIYFSYDVKMKEKGDIPEGYSVSREKKERFSLILESASTNQTSMYLCASSPSPLANEYFGPGTRLTVT.

V and J are TRBV7-9 and TRBJ2-1; 11 nucleotides match TRBD1. This CDR3 is 15 amino acids long. Losses at the gene ends were 2 bases for V and 9 bases for J; bases not matched to a gene: 6. Germline V gives CDR1 SEHNR, CDR2 FQNEAQ (reference sequence). CDR3 in amino acids: CASSLSGTGGSEQFF. The DNA for the CDR3 is TGTGCCAGCAGCTTAAGCGGGACAGGGGGGAGTGAGCAGTTCTTC.

The rearrangement links TRBV6-5 to TRBJ1-5; D gene ambiguous. The CDR3 is 14 amino acids. The V gene's germline CDR1 is MNHEY and CDR2 SVGAGI. Deletions cut 6 bases from V and 0 bases from J, with 9 bases between. The CDR3 here is CASSERISNQPQHF. The CDR3 bases are TGTGCCAGCAGCGAGAGAATTAGCAATCAGCCCCAGCATTTT.

V and J are TRBV7-9 and TRBJ2-1; 13 bases fit TRBD2. CDR3 length: 15 amino acids. J lost 9 bases, V lost 4 bases, and 6 bases had no gene match. CDR1 and CDR2 (germline): SEHNR, FQNEAQ (reference sequence). The CDR3 reads CASSSGLAGITEQFF. The CDR3 DNA follows: TGTGCCAGCAGCTCGGGACTAGCGGGAATTACTGAGCAGTTCTTC.

The chain is built from TRBV28 and TRBJ1-2; 7 nucleotides agree with TRBD1. The CDR3 has 13 amino acids. After removal of 9 bases from V and 7 bases from J, the junction contained 11 bases not matched to a gene. Germline-derived CDR1 and CDR2 are MDHEN and SYDVKM. The CDR3: CASSTGDSRGYTF. The CDR3 DNA reads as TGTGCCAGTAGCACAGGGGACTCTCGTGGCTACACCTTC.

J is TRBJ1-6 and V is TRBV30, with TRBD1 matching 9 bases. The germline V gene encodes CDR1 GTSNPN and CDR2 SVGIG (reference sequence). The CDR3 is 17 amino acids. V shed 2 bases and J 0 bases; nucleotides not matched to a gene: 5. DNA of the CDR3: TGTGCCTGGAGTATCGACAGGGGGGTCTCCTATAATTCACCCCTCCACTTT. Translating it yields CAWSIDRGVSYNSPLHF. Drawing the rest from reference TRBV30 and TRBJ1-6, the complete variable domain is SQTIHQWPATLVQPVGSPLSLECTVEGTSNPNLYWYRQAAGRGLQLLFYSVGIGQISSEVPQNLSASRPQDRQFILSSKKLLLSDSGFYLCAWSIDRGVSYNSPLHFGNGTRLTVT.